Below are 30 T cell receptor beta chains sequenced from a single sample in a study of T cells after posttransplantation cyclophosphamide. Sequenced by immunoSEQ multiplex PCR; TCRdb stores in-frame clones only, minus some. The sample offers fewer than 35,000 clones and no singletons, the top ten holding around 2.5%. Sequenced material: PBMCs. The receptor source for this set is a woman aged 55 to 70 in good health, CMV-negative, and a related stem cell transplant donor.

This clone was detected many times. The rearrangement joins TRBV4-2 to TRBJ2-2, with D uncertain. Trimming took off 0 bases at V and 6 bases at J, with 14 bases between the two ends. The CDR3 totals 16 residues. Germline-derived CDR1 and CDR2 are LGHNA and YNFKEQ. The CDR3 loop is CASSQEVQSAAGELFF. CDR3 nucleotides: TGTGCCAGCAGCCAAGAAGTGCAGAGCGCGGCCGGGGAGCTGTTTTTT.

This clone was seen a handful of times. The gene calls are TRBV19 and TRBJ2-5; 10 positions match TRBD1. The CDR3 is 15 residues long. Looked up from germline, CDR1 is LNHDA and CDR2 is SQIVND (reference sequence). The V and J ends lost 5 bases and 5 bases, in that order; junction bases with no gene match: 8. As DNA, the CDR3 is TGTGCCAGTAGTTCAAAGACAGGGGGCCTGGAGACCCAGTACTTC. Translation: CASSSKTGGLETQYF.

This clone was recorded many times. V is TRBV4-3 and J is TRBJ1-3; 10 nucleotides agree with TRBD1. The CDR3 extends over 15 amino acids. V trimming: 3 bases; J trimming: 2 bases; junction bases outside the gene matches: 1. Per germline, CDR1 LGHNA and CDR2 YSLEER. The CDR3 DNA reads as TGCGCCAGCAGCCAGGGACAGGGGCCTGGAAACACCATATATTTT. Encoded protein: CASSQGQGPGNTIYF.

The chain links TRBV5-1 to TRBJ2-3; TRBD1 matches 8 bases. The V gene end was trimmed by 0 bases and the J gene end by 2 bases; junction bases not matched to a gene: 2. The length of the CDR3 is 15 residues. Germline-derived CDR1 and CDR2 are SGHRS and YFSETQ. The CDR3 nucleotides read TGCGCCAGCAGCTTGGGGGACAGGTTCACAGATACGCAGTATTTT. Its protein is CASSLGDRFTDTQYF.

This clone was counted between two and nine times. CDR3 nucleotide sequence: TGTGCCAGCAGCGTTAGCGGGGGGTTACAAGAGACCCAGTACTTC. Translation: CASSVSGGLQETQYF. The chain recombines TRBV11-3 with TRBJ2-5, with 10 positions matching TRBD2. The CDR3 loop spans 15 amino acids. Trimming removed 5 bases from V and 2 bases from J; junction bases left unmatched: 5. Germline lookup yields CDR1 SGHNT and CDR2 YENEEA.

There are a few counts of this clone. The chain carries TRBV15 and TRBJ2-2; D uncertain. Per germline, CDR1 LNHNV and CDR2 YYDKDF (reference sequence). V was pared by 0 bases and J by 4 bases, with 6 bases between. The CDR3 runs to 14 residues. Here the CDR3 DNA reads TGTGCCACCAGCAGAGATCTTTTCACCGGGGAGCTGTTTTTT. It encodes CATSRDLFTGELFF.

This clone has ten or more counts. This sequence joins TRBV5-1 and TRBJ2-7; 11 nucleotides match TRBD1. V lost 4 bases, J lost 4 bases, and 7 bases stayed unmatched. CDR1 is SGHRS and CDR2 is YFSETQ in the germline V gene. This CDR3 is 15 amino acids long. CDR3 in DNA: TGCGCCAGCAGCACAGGACAGGGGGCACAGTACGAGCAGTACTTC. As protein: CASSTGQGAQYEQYF.

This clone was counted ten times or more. This CDR3 reads CASSEGGEDQPQHF. The CDR3 DNA reads TGTGCCAGCAGTGAAGGGGGGGAGGATCAGCCCCAGCATTTT. This chain connects TRBV2 to TRBJ1-5, with TRBD1 as a possible D gene (5 bases). Germline CDR1 SNHLY, CDR2 FYNNEI. CDR3 size: 14 residues. Trimming pared 1 base from V and 5 bases from J, leaving 9 bases between. The variable domain in full, with the rest retrieved from reference TRBV2 and TRBJ1-5, is EPEVTQTPSHQVTQMGQEVILRCVPISNHLYFYWYRQILGQKVEFLVSFYNNEISEKSEIFDDQFSVERPDGSNFTLKIRSTKLEDSAMYFCASSEGGEDQPQHFGDGTRLSIL.

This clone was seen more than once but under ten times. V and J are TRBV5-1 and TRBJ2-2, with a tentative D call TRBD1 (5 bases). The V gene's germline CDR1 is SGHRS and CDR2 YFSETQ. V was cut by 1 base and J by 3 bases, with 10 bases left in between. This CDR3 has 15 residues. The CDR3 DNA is TGCGCCAGCAGCTTGTCAGGGCAGTACACCGGGGAGCTGTTTTTT. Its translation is CASSLSGQYTGELFF.

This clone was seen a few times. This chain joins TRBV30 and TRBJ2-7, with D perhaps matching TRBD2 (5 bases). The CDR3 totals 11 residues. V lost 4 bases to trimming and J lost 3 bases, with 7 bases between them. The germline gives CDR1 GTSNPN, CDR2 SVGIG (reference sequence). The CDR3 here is CAWTRGYEQYF. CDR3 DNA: TGTGCCTGGACTCGGGGCTACGAGCAGTACTTC.

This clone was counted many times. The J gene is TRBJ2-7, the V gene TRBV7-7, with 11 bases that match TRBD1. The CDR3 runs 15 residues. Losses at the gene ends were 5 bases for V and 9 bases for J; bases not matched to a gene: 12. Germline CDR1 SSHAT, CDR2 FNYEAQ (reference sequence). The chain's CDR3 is CASSPRGTGGLRQYF. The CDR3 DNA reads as TGTGCCAGCAGCCCCAGAGGGACAGGGGGACTCCGGCAGTACTTC.

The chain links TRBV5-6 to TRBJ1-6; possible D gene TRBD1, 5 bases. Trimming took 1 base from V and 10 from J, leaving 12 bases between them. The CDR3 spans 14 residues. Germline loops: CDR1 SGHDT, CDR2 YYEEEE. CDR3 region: CASSLLGVGSPLHF. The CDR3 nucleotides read TGTGCCAGCAGCTTGTTAGGGGTAGGGTCACCCCTCCACTTT.

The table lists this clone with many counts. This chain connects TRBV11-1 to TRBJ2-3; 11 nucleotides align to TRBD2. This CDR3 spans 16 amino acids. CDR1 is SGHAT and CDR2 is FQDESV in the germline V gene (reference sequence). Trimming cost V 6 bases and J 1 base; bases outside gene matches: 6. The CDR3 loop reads CASSKPGLAGTDTQYF. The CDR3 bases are TGTGCCAGCAGTAAACCGGGACTAGCGGGCACAGATACGCAGTATTTT.

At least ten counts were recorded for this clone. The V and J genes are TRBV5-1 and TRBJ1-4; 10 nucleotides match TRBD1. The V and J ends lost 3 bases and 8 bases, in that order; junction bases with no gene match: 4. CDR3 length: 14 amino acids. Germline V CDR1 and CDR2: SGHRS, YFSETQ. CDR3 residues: CASSSDRGGEKLFF. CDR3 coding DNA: TGCGCCAGCAGCTCGGACAGGGGGGGAGAAAAACTGTTTTTT.

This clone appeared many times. CDR3 loop: CASSFGTSINSGELFF. The DNA for the CDR3 is TGCGCCAGCAGCTTCGGGACTAGTATAAATTCCGGGGAGCTGTTTTTT. This rearrangement joins TRBV5-1 to TRBJ2-2; 8 nucleotides align to TRBD2. Germline V gene lookup returns CDR1 SGHRS and CDR2 YFSETQ. The CDR3 covers 16 residues. Unmatched junction bases numbered 9, after V lost 2 bases and J lost 6 bases.

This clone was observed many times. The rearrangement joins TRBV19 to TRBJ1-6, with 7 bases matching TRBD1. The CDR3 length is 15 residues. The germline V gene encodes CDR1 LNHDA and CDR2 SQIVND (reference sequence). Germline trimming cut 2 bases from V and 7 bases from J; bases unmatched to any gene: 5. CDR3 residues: CASSISGTANSPLHF. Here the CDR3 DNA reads TGTGCCAGTAGTATATCTGGGACAGCCAATTCACCCCTCCACTTT.

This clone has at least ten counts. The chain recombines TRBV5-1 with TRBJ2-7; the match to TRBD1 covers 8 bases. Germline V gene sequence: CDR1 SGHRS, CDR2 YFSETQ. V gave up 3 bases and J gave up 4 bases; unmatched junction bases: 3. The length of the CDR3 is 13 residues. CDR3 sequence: CASSSTGGYEQYF. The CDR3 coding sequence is TGCGCCAGCAGCTCAACAGGGGGATACGAGCAGTACTTC. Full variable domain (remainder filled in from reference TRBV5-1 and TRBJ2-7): KAGVTQTPRYLIKTRGQQVTLSCSPISGHRSVSWYQQTPGQGLQFLFEYFSETQRNKGNFPGRFSGRQFSNSRSEMNVSTLELGDSALYLCASSSTGGYEQYFGPGTRLTVT.

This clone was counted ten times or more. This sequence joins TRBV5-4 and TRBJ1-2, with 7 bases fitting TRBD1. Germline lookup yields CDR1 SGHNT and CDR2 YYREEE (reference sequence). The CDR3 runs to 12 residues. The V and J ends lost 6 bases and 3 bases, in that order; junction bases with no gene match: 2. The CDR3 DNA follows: TGTGCCAGCACCGGGACAGACTATGGCTACACCTTC. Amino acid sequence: CASTGTDYGYTF.

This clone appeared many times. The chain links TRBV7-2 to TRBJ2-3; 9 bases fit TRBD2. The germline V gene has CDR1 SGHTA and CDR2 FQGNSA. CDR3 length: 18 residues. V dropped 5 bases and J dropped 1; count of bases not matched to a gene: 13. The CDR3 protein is CASSPGRAGGFGTDTQYF. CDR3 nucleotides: TGTGCCAGCAGCCCAGGGCGAGCGGGAGGTTTTGGCACAGATACGCAGTATTTT.

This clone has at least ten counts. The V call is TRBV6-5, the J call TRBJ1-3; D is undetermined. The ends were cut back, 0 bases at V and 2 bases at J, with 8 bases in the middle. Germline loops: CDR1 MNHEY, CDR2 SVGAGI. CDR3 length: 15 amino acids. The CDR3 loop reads CASSYSQVPGNTIYF. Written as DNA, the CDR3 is TGTGCCAGCAGTTACTCTCAGGTGCCTGGAAACACCATATATTTT.

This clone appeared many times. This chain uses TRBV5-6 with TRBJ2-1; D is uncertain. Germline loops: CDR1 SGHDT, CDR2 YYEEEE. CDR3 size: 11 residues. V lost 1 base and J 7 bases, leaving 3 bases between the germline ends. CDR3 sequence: CASSLLNEQFF. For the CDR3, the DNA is TGTGCCAGCAGCTTGTTAAATGAGCAGTTCTTC.

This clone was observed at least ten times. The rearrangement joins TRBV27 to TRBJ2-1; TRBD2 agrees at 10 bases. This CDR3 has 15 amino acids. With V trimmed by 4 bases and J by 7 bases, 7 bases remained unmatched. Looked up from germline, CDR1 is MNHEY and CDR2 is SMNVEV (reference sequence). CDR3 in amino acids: CASSSPSAGGNEQFF. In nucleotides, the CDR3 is TGTGCCAGCAGTTCCCCCTCAGCGGGGGGGAATGAGCAGTTCTTC.

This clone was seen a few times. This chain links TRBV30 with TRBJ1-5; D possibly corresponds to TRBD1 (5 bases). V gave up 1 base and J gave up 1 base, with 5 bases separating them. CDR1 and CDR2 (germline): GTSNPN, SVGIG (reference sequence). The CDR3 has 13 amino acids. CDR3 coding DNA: TGTGCCTGGAGTGGACAGAGCAATCAGCCCCAGCATTTT. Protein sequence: CAWSGQSNQPQHF.

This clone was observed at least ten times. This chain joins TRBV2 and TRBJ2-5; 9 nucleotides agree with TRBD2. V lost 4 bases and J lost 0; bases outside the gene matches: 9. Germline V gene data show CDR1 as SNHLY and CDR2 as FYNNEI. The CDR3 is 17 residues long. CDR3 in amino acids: CASSAGSGGPHQETQYF. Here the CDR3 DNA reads TGTGCCAGCAGTGCGGGTAGCGGGGGCCCGCACCAAGAGACCCAGTACTTC.

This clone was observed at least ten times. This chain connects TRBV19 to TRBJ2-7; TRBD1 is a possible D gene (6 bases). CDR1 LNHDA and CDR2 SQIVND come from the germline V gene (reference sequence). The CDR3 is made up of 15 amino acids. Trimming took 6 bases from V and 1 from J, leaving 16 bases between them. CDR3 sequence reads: CASSLGQGISYEQYF. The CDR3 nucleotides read TGTGCCAGTAGCTTAGGGCAGGGGATATCCTACGAGCAGTACTTC.

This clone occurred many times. The CDR3: CASSREQVTEAFF. As DNA, the CDR3 is TGTGCCAGCAGTCGAGAACAGGTCACTGAAGCTTTCTTT. J is TRBJ1-1 and V is TRBV6-6; D is perhaps TRBD1 (5 bases). This CDR3 is built from 13 residues. Per germline, CDR1 MNHNY and CDR2 SVGAGI (reference sequence). Deletions cut 5 bases from V and 4 bases from J, with 11 bases between.

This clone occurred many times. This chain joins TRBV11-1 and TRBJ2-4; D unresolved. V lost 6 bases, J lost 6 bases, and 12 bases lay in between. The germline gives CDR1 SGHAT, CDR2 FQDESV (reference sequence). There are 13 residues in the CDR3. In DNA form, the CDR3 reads TGTGCCAGCAGTAAGGCAGGAACAAACATTCAGTACTTC. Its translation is CASSKAGTNIQYF.

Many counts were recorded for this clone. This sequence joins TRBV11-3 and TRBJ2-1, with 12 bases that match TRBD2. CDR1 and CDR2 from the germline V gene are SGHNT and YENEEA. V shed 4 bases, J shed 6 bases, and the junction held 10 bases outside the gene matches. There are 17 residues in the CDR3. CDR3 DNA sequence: TGTGCCAGCAGCTACTACAGGGAGACTAGCGGGAGCAATGAGCAGTTCTTC. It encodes CASSYYRETSGSNEQFF.

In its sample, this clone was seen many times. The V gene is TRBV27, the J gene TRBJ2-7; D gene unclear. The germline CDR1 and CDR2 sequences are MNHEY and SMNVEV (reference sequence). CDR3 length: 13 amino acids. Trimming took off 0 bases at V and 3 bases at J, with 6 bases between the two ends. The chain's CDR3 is CASSLSPDYEQYF. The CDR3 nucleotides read TGTGCCAGCAGTTTATCGCCAGACTACGAGCAGTACTTC.

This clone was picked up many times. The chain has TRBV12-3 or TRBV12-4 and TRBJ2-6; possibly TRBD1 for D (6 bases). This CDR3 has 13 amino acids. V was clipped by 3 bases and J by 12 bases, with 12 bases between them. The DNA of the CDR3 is TGTGCCAGCAGTTTCGGACAGCCCGGCGTCCTGACTTTC. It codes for CASSFGQPGVLTF.